The 26 T cell receptor beta chains below all came from one sample that was sequenced in a study of T cell responses to AZD1222 COVID-19 vaccine (dated by TCRdb to the early 2020s). Receptor libraries were prepared by the immunoSEQ multiplex PCR assay. In its TCRdb copy, this immuneACCESS table keeps in-frame sequences only and misses some clones. Where compared with another copy, unresolved V genes explain less than half of these, and the others have no known cause. The sample records tens of thousands of clones, approximately 78% of which are singletons. 21% of the sample belongs to the ten largest clones. The time point label here, explained by the study, means: baseline before first vaccination. The specimen comprised peripheral blood, sampled on day 0 of AZD1222 vaccination. The receptors shown here come from an adult in good health.

This clone has only a few counts. The CDR3 reads CASSAGGDSRNQPQHF. DNA for the CDR3: TGTGCCAGCAGCGCTGGAGGGGACAGCCGTAATCAGCCCCAGCATTTT. The V call is TRBV9, the J call TRBJ1-5; 7 bases are a match to TRBD1. Trimming took 3 bases from V and 4 from J; bases not matched to a gene: 10. Per germline, CDR1 SGDLS and CDR2 YYNGEE. The CDR3 is 16 residues long.

Here the CDR3 DNA reads TGCGCCAGCAGCCTCTCAGTAAGCACCCAGGCCGAGCAGTACTTC. Translated, it gives CASSLSVSTQAEQYF. The chain employs TRBV5-1 and TRBJ2-7; D gene uncertain. The ends were cut back, 4 bases at V and 6 bases at J, with 20 bases in the middle. CDR1 SGHRS and CDR2 YFSETQ come from the germline V gene. There are 15 residues in the CDR3.

The chain employs TRBV7-8 and TRBJ1-1, with D possibly TRBD1 on 6 matching bases. V was pared by 1 base and J by 4 bases, with 10 bases between. CDR1 SGHVS and CDR2 FQNEAQ come from the germline V gene. The CDR3 sequence is 14 residues long. The CDR3 region has the DNA TGTGCCAGCAGCTTAGACAGGGTGGGCACTGAAGCTTTCTTT. Translation gives CASSLDRVGTEAFF.

This chain joins TRBV11-3 and TRBJ1-1, with TRBD1 matching 7 bases. Unmatched junction bases numbered 3, after V lost 5 bases and J lost 3 bases. This CDR3 has 13 amino acids. Germline CDR1 is SGHNT and CDR2 is YENEEA. CDR3 residues: CASSRGQHTEAFF. The DNA of the CDR3 is TGTGCCAGCAGCCGGGGACAGCACACTGAAGCTTTCTTT.

The V gene is TRBV7-2, the J gene TRBJ1-5, with TRBD1 matching over 9 bases. CDR3 size: 15 residues. The germline V gene has CDR1 SGHTA and CDR2 FQGNSA. The V segment lost 5 bases and the J segment 6 bases; nucleotides outside the gene matches: 8. CDR3 nucleotides: TGTGCCAGCAGCCCGGGACAGGGTAACGGTCAGCCCCAGCATTTT. This encodes CASSPGQGNGQPQHF.

The gene calls are TRBV5-8 and TRBJ2-5, with D hard to call. The germline CDR1 and CDR2 sequences are SGHTS and YDEGEE. V was pared by 6 bases and J by 0 bases, with 0 bases between. CDR3 size: 10 residues. The CDR3 protein is CASNQETQYF. In DNA form, the CDR3 reads TGTGCCAGCAACCAAGAGACCCAGTACTTC.

The J gene is TRBJ2-1, the V gene TRBV7-6; the D call may be TRBD1 or TRBD2 (5 bases each). Deletions cut 0 bases from V and 6 bases from J, with 6 bases between. Germline CDR1 SGHVS, CDR2 FNYEAQ. This CDR3 spans 13 amino acids. The CDR3 DNA sequence: TGTGCCAGCAGCTTAGCGGGGGTCAATGAGCAGTTCTTC. Translation gives CASSLAGVNEQFF.

The chain uses TRBV19 and TRBJ2-2, with D tentatively TRBD2 (5 bases). Germline V lookup: CDR1 LNHDA, CDR2 SQIVND (reference sequence). The CDR3 contains 16 residues. V was shortened by 4 bases and J by 0 bases, with 12 bases between the two germline ends. CDR3 protein: CASSSGGHTNTGELFF. The CDR3 DNA sequence: TGTGCCAGTAGTAGCGGCGGGCACACGAACACCGGGGAGCTGTTTTTT. The full variable domain, in which reference TRBV19 and TRBJ2-2 provide the parts outside the CDR3, is DGGITQSPKYLFRKEGQNVTLSCEQNLNHDAMYWYRQDPGQGLRLIYYSQIVNDFQKGDIAEGYSVSREKKESFPLTVTSAQKNPTAFYLCASSSGGHTNTGELFFGEGSRLTVL.

The V call is TRBV7-9, the J call TRBJ1-1; D is possibly TRBD1 (6 bases). The ends were cut back, 2 bases at V and 5 bases at J, with 18 bases in the middle. The CDR3 runs 16 residues. Germline V CDR1 and CDR2: SEHNR, FQNEAQ (reference sequence). The CDR3 here is CASSLMTARGGTEAFF. For the CDR3, the DNA is TGTGCCAGCAGCTTAATGACAGCCAGGGGAGGGACTGAAGCTTTCTTT. The whole variable domain, remainder taken from reference TRBV7-9 and TRBJ1-1, is DTGVSQNPRHKITKRGQNVTFRCDPISEHNRLYWYRQTLGQGPEFLTYFQNEAQLEKSRLLSDRFSAERPKGSFSTLEIQRTEQGDSAMYLCASSLMTARGGTEAFFGQGTRLTVV.

This clone has just a few counts. The chain joins TRBV10-2 to TRBJ2-6, with no clear D. Germline CDR1 reads WSHSY; CDR2 reads SAAADI. The CDR3 sequence is 14 residues long. V lost 6 bases and J lost 2, with 8 bases in between. CDR3: CASRERTGANVLTF. CDR3 coding DNA: TGCGCCAGCAGGGAGAGGACTGGGGCCAACGTCCTGACTTTC.

The genes are TRBV19 and TRBJ2-1, with TRBD2 matching 8 bases. V was pared by 3 bases and J by 7 bases, with 14 bases of the junction left unmatched. Germline CDR1 and CDR2: LNHDA and SQIVND (reference sequence). CDR3 size: 17 residues. CDR3 in amino acids: CASSIRGAGGLWNEQFF. In DNA, the CDR3 is TGTGCCAGTAGTATCCGCGGGGCGGGGGGCCTGTGGAATGAGCAGTTCTTC. Drawing the rest from reference TRBV19 and TRBJ2-1, the complete variable domain is DGGITQSPKYLFRKEGQNVTLSCEQNLNHDAMYWYRQDPGQGLRLIYYSQIVNDFQKGDIAEGYSVSREKKESFPLTVTSAQKNPTAFYLCASSIRGAGGLWNEQFFGPGTRLTVL.

The chain recombines TRBV28 with TRBJ1-2; D gene unclear. V was clipped by 3 bases and J by 4 bases, with 12 bases between them. This CDR3 has 14 residues. CDR1 MDHEN and CDR2 SYDVKM come from the germline V gene. The DNA of the CDR3 is TGTGCCAGCAGTTTTCTGACACCCACCTATGGCTACACCTTC. Translating gives CASSFLTPTYGYTF.

The chain employs TRBV30 and TRBJ2-1, with 9 nucleotides matching TRBD2. Per germline, CDR1 GTSNPN and CDR2 SVGIG (reference sequence). The CDR3 contains 15 residues. The junction had 8 bases not matched to a gene; V was cut back by 4 bases and J by 4 bases. Here the CDR3 DNA reads TGTGCCTGGACCGTCGGGACTAGCAGATACAATGAGCAGTTCTTC. Its translation is CAWTVGTSRYNEQFF.

The chain couples TRBV28 to TRBJ1-1, with TRBD1 matching over 7 bases. V trimming: 11 bases; J trimming: 2 bases; junction bases outside the gene matches: 8. CDR3 length equals 13 residues. Germline CDR1 is MDHEN and CDR2 is SYDVKM. CDR3 in DNA: TGTGCCCACAATCGGGACAGTAACACTGAAGCTTTCTTT. Encoded protein: CAHNRDSNTEAFF.

The CDR3 region has the DNA TGCGCCAGCAGCCAAGCCGCTAGCGGCACAGATACGCAGTATTTT. Protein product: CASSQAASGTDTQYF. The V and J genes are TRBV4-3 and TRBJ2-3, with a possible D match to TRBD2 (6 bases). Per germline, CDR1 LGHNA and CDR2 YSLEER. The CDR3 runs to 15 residues. V dropped 1 base and J dropped 1 base, with 9 bases sitting between them.

The chain carries TRBV10-2 and TRBJ2-7; 7 nucleotides line up with TRBD2. CDR1 is WSHSY, CDR2 SAAADI, per germline. The trim removed 4 bases at V and 4 bases at J, leaving 7 bases unmatched. The CDR3 consists of 14 residues. CDR3 nucleotide sequence: TGCGCCAGCAGTGCGAGGACTAGACCTTACGAGCAGTACTTC. Protein sequence: CASSARTRPYEQYF.

The gene calls are TRBV5-1 and TRBJ1-2, with D unclear. The V gene's germline CDR1 is SGHRS and CDR2 YFSETQ. V was cut by 4 bases and J by 0 bases, with 19 bases left in between. This CDR3 comprises 17 residues. CDR3 sequence (DNA): TGCGCCAGCAGCACAACTTCCTCGTTCAGCACTAACTATGGCTACACCTTC. Amino acid sequence: CASSTTSSFSTNYGYTF.

CDR3 region: CASSWGTGAVNTEAFF. The CDR3 nucleotides are TGTGCCAGCAGTTGGGGGACAGGGGCGGTGAACACTGAAGCTTTCTTT. This chain joins TRBV6-5 and TRBJ1-1; 10 nucleotides match TRBD1. Germline values: CDR1 MNHEY, CDR2 SVGAGI. With 4 bases clipped from V and 0 bases from J, the junction kept 5 bases outside the gene matches. This CDR3 is 16 amino acids long.

The chain couples TRBV27 to TRBJ2-3; TRBD2 aligns across 11 bases. The V and J ends lost 0 bases and 0 bases, in that order; junction bases with no gene match: 5. Germline CDR1 MNHEY, CDR2 SMNVEV (reference sequence). The CDR3 extends over 18 amino acids. The CDR3 DNA is TGTGCCAGCAGTTTATCGACCCTAGCGGGAGGAAGCACAGATACGCAGTATTTT. It translates to CASSLSTLAGGSTDTQYF.

The gene calls are TRBV30 and TRBJ1-6, with 7 bases identical to TRBD1. The CDR3 contains 15 residues. CDR1 is GTSNPN and CDR2 is SVGIG in the germline V gene (reference sequence). V lost 4 bases, J lost 10 bases, and 13 bases stayed unmatched. CDR3 sequence: CAWTRSRGDGSPLHF. CDR3 sequence (DNA): TGTGCCTGGACCCGATCCAGGGGGGACGGGTCACCCCTCCACTTT.

V is TRBV29-1 and J is TRBJ1-1; possibly TRBD1 for D (6 bases). The germline V gene has CDR1 SQVTM and CDR2 ANQGSEA. V was pared by 6 bases and J by 0 bases, with 8 bases between. The CDR3 extends over 12 amino acids. The CDR3 sequence is CSVDRLNTEAFF. The CDR3 coding sequence is TGCAGCGTCGACAGGTTGAACACTGAAGCTTTCTTT.

The V and J genes are TRBV5-6 and TRBJ1-4; D remains ambiguous. V was pared by 2 bases and J by 5 bases, with 10 bases between. This CDR3 contains 14 residues. Germline CDR1 and CDR2: SGHDT and YYEEEE. The CDR3 spells CASSFGSVNEKLFF. CDR3 nucleotide sequence: TGTGCCAGCAGCTTCGGGTCAGTGAATGAAAAACTGTTTTTT.

This rearrangement joins TRBV6-5 to TRBJ2-3; 9 bases line up with TRBD2. Germline V gives CDR1 MNHEY, CDR2 SVGAGI. This CDR3 is 15 amino acids long. The ends lost 2 bases at V and 0 bases at J; junction bases unmatched: 0. This CDR3 reads CASSYTSGSTDTQYF. DNA for the CDR3: TGTGCCAGCAGTTACACTAGCGGGAGCACAGATACGCAGTATTTT.

The chain couples TRBV6-5 to TRBJ1-2; a weak D match, TRBD1 (5 bases). The CDR3 loop spans 14 amino acids. Germline values: CDR1 MNHEY, CDR2 SVGAGI. Trimming took 7 bases from V and 2 from J, leaving 14 bases between them. The CDR3 DNA follows: TGTGCCAGCATCGTACTTAGGGGAAACTATGGCTACACCTTC. It encodes CASIVLRGNYGYTF.

The rearrangement joins TRBV5-6 to TRBJ1-2; D is undetermined. The germline V gene has CDR1 SGHDT and CDR2 YYEEEE. V was shortened by 3 bases and J by 4 bases, with 13 bases between the two germline ends. The CDR3 totals 14 residues. CDR3 sequence (DNA): TGTGCCAGCAGCTCTCCCCCGGGAGGCTATGGCTACACCTTC. As protein: CASSSPPGGYGYTF.

CDR3 DNA: TGTGCCAGCGCACAAGGGATTGGAGATACGCAGTATTTT. Translated, it gives CASAQGIGDTQYF. The chain employs TRBV12-3 or TRBV12-4 and TRBJ2-3; D remains unclear. This CDR3 is 13 amino acids long. Trimming removed 8 bases at V and 5 bases at J, with 14 bases between.